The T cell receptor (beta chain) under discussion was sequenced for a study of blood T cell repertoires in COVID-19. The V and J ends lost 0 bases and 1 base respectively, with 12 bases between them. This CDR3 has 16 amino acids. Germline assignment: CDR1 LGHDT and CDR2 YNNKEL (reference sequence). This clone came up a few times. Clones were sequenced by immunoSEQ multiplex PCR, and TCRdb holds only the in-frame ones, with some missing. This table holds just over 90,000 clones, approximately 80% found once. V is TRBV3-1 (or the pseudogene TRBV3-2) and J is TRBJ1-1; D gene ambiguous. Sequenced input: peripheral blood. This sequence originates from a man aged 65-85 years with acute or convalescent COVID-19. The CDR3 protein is CASSQDSGLGNTEAFF. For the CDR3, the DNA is TGTGCCAGCAGCCAAGATTCGGGGTTAGGGAACACTGAAGCTTTCTTT.